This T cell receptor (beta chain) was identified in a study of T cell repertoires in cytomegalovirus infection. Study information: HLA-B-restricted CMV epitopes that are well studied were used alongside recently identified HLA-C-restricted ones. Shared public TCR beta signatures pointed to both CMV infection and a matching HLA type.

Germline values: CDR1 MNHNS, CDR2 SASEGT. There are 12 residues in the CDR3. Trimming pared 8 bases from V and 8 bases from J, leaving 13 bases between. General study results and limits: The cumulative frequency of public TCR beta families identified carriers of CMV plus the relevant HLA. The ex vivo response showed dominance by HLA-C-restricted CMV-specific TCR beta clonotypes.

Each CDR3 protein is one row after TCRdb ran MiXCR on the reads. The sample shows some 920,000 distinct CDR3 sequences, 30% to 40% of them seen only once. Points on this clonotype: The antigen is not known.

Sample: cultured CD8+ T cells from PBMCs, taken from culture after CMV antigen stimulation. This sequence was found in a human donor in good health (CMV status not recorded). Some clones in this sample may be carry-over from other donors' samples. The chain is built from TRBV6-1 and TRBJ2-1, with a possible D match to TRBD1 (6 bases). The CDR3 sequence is CASGLKGDEQFF. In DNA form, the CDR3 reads TGTGCCAGCGGTCTAAAGGGGGATGAGCAGTTCTTC.